These 17 T cell receptor beta chains were sequenced from one sample in a study of control samples from healthy donors and cancer patients. Profiling relied on immunoSEQ multiplex PCR, and the TCRdb table lists in-frame clones only, not all of them. The table lists roughly 100,000 clones, roughly 92% of them singletons. The sample was blood. The source of these receptors is a human donor in good health. The donor label of this sample is uncertain.

V is TRBV2 and J is TRBJ2-5; no firm D call. The germline V and J ends were trimmed by 4 bases and 3 bases, with 12 bases remaining between them. CDR1 and CDR2 (germline): SNHLY, FYNNEI. The CDR3 runs 14 residues. The CDR3 DNA follows: TGTGCCAGCAGTGTTTGGCAGGACGAAGAGACCCAGTACTTC. This codes for CASSVWQDEETQYF.

The rearrangement joins TRBV5-1 to TRBJ1-3, with TRBD1 matching 8 bases. Per germline, CDR1 SGHRS and CDR2 YFSETQ. CDR3 length: 15 residues. Unmatched junction bases numbered 5, after V lost 4 bases and J lost 2 bases. CDR3 DNA sequence: TGCGCCAGCAGCACGACAGGGGACGCTGGAAACACCATATATTTT. It encodes CASSTTGDAGNTIYF.

The chain has TRBV3-1 (or the pseudogene TRBV3-2) and TRBJ2-2, with D unresolved. This CDR3 spans 14 amino acids. Trimming removed 4 bases at V and 6 bases at J, with 12 bases between. Germline V gene data show CDR1 as LGHDT and CDR2 as YNNKEL (reference sequence). CDR3 in DNA: TGTGCCAGCAGCCCGCCTATTAACGCCGGGGAGCTGTTTTTT. Encoded protein: CASSPPINAGELFF.

This clone was found once. The gene calls are TRBV6-6 and TRBJ1-1, with a possible D match to TRBD1 (5 bases). Between the trimmed V and J ends, which lost 5 bases and 1 base, there was a span of 14 bases. The length of the CDR3 is 15 residues. Germline V gene data show CDR1 as MNHNY and CDR2 as SVGAGI (reference sequence). The CDR3 DNA is TGTGCCAGCAGTCCGACAGTCTTCTCGAACACTGAAGCTTTCTTT. It translates to CASSPTVFSNTEAFF.

V is TRBV23-1 and J is TRBJ2-7; 7 bases fit TRBD1. TRBV23-1 is an ORF; its function is uncertain. The ends lost 4 bases at V and 5 bases at J; junction bases unmatched: 5. The CDR3 is 13 amino acids. The CDR3 region is CASSLRQGNEQYV. CDR3 in DNA: TGCGCCAGCAGTCTCCGACAGGGCAACGAGCAGTACGTC.

The rearrangement uses TRBV7-3 and TRBJ2-1; 8 bases match TRBD2. CDR3 length: 16 residues. The V segment lost 5 bases and the J segment 1 base; nucleotides outside the gene matches: 7. Germline CDR1 SGHTA, CDR2 FQGTGA. The CDR3 region has the DNA TGTGCCAGCAGCCTCGAACGGGGGGGTTCCTACAATGAGCAGTTCTTC. Translation: CASSLERGGSYNEQFF.

The chain employs TRBV3-1 (or the pseudogene TRBV3-2) and TRBJ2-2, with 10 nucleotides matching TRBD2. Germline CDR1 is LGHDT and CDR2 is YNNKEL (reference sequence). V shed 0 bases, J shed 7 bases, and the junction held 5 bases outside the gene matches. The CDR3 is made up of 16 amino acids. The CDR3 region has the DNA TGTGCCAGCAGCCAAGAAGCGGGGGGGCGGAACGGGGAGCTGTTTTTT. This translates into CASSQEAGGRNGELFF.

The gene calls are TRBV7-9 and TRBJ2-3; D is possibly TRBD1 or TRBD2 (5 bases each). The germline CDR1 and CDR2 sequences are SEHNR and FQNEAQ (reference sequence). This CDR3 contains 15 residues. V dropped 3 bases and J dropped 6 bases, with 16 bases sitting between them. The CDR3 loop reads CASSFMTGNRDTQYF. CDR3 nucleotides: TGTGCCAGCAGCTTCATGACGGGGAACAGGGATACGCAGTATTTT.

The chain combines TRBV27 with TRBJ1-2; D is unclear. This CDR3 is built from 15 residues. Per germline, CDR1 MNHEY and CDR2 SMNVEV (reference sequence). Trimming removed 0 bases from V and 5 bases from J, with 13 bases in between. Here the CDR3 reads CASSLSAGNGYGYTF. The CDR3 DNA reads as TGTGCCAGCAGTTTATCGGCAGGCAACGGGTATGGCTACACCTTC.

The rearrangement links TRBV7-9 to TRBJ2-1, with a possible D match to TRBD1 (5 bases). CDR1 is SEHNR, CDR2 FQNEAQ, per germline (reference sequence). This CDR3 has 16 residues. V was shortened by 2 bases and J by 5 bases, with 16 bases between the two germline ends. Here the CDR3 reads CASSLQFDTGNNEQFF. The CDR3 region has the DNA TGTGCCAGCAGCTTACAGTTCGACACAGGTAACAATGAGCAGTTCTTC.

This chain uses TRBV11-2 with TRBJ2-5; no reliable D call. Germline V gene lookup returns CDR1 SGHAT and CDR2 FQNNGV. Trimming removed 3 bases at V and 4 bases at J, with 12 bases between. The CDR3 covers 14 residues. CDR3 region: CASSFQRTSETQYF. CDR3 bases: TGTGCCAGCAGCTTCCAGCGCACCTCAGAGACCCAGTACTTC.

The V and J genes are TRBV10-3 and TRBJ1-1, with 10 bases aligning to TRBD1. After removal of 6 bases from V and 3 bases from J, the junction contained 13 bases not matched to a gene. CDR1 is ENHRY and CDR2 is SYGVKD in the germline V gene. The CDR3 totals 17 residues. The CDR3, as DNA: TGTGCCATCAGCGACTCCGGGACAGGGGACTCGCACACTGAAGCTTTCTTT. This gives the protein CAISDSGTGDSHTEAFF.

The genes are TRBV6-5 and TRBJ1-2, with 7 bases matching TRBD1. This CDR3 is built from 15 residues. Trimming took 6 bases from V and 2 from J; bases not matched to a gene: 9. Germline V gene sequence: CDR1 MNHEY, CDR2 SVGAGI. The DNA for the CDR3 is TGTGCCAGCAGAAAAGGGACAGATCCGAACTATGGCTACACCTTC. Amino acid sequence: CASRKGTDPNYGYTF.

The table lists this clone with a few counts. The chain couples TRBV5-4 to TRBJ1-2; D is undetermined. There are 15 residues in the CDR3. V was shortened by 4 bases and J by 3 bases, with 16 bases between the two germline ends. Germline V lookup: CDR1 SGHNT, CDR2 YYREEE (reference sequence). In DNA form, the CDR3 reads TGTGCCAGCAGCCCGCCCCCGGGTCCGGACTATGGCTACACCTTC. This gives the protein CASSPPPGPDYGYTF.

The rearrangement links TRBV6-6 to TRBJ2-3; tentative D call: TRBD2 (5 bases). Germline loops: CDR1 MNHNY, CDR2 SVGAGI (reference sequence). V was clipped by 4 bases and J by 2 bases, with 7 bases between them. This CDR3 has 13 amino acids. DNA for the CDR3: TGTGCCAGCAGTTTTGACTACACAGATACGCAGTATTTT. This encodes CASSFDYTDTQYF.

The chain recombines TRBV28 with TRBJ2-1, with a weak D call TRBD1 (6 bases). The CDR3 runs to 16 residues. Between the trimmed V and J ends, which lost 6 bases and 4 bases, there was a span of 19 bases. Germline V gives CDR1 MDHEN, CDR2 SYDVKM. The CDR3 reads CASRSRGQISYNEQFF. CDR3 coding DNA: TGTGCCAGCAGATCCCGTGGACAGATAAGTTACAATGAGCAGTTCTTC.

The chain carries TRBV11-2 and TRBJ1-2; D gene ambiguous. Germline V gene lookup returns CDR1 SGHAT and CDR2 FQNNGV. CDR3 length: 15 residues. Trimming removed 0 bases from V and 4 bases from J, with 12 bases in between. The DNA of the CDR3 is TGTGCCAGCAGCTTAGATCCCCTATTGCCCTATGGCTACACCTTC. Translation gives CASSLDPLLPYGYTF.